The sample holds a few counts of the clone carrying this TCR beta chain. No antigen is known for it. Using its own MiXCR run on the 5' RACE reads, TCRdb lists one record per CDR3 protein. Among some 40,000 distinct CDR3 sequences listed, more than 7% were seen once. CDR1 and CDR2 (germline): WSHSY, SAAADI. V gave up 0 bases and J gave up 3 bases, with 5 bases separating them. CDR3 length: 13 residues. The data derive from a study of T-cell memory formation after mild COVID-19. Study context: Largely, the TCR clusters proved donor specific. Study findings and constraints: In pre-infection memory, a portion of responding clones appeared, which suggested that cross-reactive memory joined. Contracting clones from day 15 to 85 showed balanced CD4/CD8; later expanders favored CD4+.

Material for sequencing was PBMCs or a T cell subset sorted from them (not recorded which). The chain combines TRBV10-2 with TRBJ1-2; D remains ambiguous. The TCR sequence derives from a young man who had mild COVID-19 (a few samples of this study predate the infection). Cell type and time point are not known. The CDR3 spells CASSESGDYGYTF. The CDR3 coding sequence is TGCGCCAGCAGTGAGTCTGGGGACTATGGCTACACCTTC.